The 12 T cell receptor beta chains below come from one sample, sequenced in a study of T-cell memory formation after mild COVID-19. MiXCR, applied by TCRdb to the 5' RACE reads, yields one record per CDR3 protein. The sample shows roughly 310,000 distinct CDR3 sequences, approximately 16% of them seen only once. The sample comprised PBMCs or a T cell subset sorted from them (not recorded which). These receptors were taken from a man aged 18 to 29 who had mild COVID-19 (a few samples of this study predate the infection). Cell type and time point are not known.

The sample holds many counts of this clonotype. The DNA for the CDR3 is TGTGCCAGCAGCTTCATCAGGGGCACAGATACGCAGTATTTT. Amino acids: CASSFIRGTDTQYF. The chain recombines TRBV7-2 with TRBJ2-3; a weak D match, TRBD1 (5 bases). Germline V lookup: CDR1 SGHTA, CDR2 FQGNSA. The V and J ends lost 3 bases and 1 base respectively, with 8 bases between them. This CDR3 has 14 residues.

This clonotype was picked up many times. CDR3 DNA: TGTGCCAGCAGAGGACAGGGGGATTACGAGCAGTACTTC. Protein: CASRGQGDYEQYF. The chain links TRBV7-9 to TRBJ2-7; 10 nucleotides agree with TRBD1. The CDR3 contains 13 residues. Trimming removed 6 bases from V and 4 bases from J; junction bases left unmatched: 3. Germline values: CDR1 SEHNR, CDR2 FQNEAQ (reference sequence).

The chain is built from TRBV28 and TRBJ1-2; no clear D gene. The CDR3 covers 12 residues. Trimming took off 8 bases at V and 1 base at J, with 8 bases between the two ends. CDR1 MDHEN and CDR2 SYDVKM come from the germline V gene. This CDR3 is CASEDVNYGYTF. The CDR3 nucleotides are TGTGCCAGCGAAGACGTTAACTATGGCTACACCTTC.

The genes are TRBV7-2 and TRBJ2-1; 7 nucleotides agree with TRBD1. The junction had 18 bases not matched to a gene; V was cut back by 4 bases and J by 12 bases. CDR3 length: 16 amino acids. Germline CDR1 reads SGHTA; CDR2 reads FQGNSA. In DNA, the CDR3 is TGTGCCAGCAGCTCCCTAGGGACAGCCGGGTCAAGGGGGCAGTTCTTC. Amino acid sequence: CASSSLGTAGSRGQFF.

The V gene is TRBV19, the J gene TRBJ1-1; D unresolved. The length of the CDR3 is 12 residues. From germline, CDR1 is LNHDA and CDR2 SQIVND (reference sequence). Deletions cut 5 bases from V and 5 bases from J, with 9 bases between. The CDR3 DNA reads as TGTGCCAGTAGTTCAATTGGAACTGAAGCTTTCTTT. Amino acids: CASSSIGTEAFF.

This clonotype was seen a few times. For the CDR3, the DNA is TGCAGCGTAGGGGACAGTCTATTCGAGACCCAGTACTTC. Translation: CSVGDSLFETQYF. The chain recombines TRBV29-1 with TRBJ2-5; TRBD1 aligns across 7 bases. V shed 6 bases, J shed 5 bases, and the junction held 9 bases outside the gene matches. Per the germline V gene, CDR1 is SQVTM and CDR2 is ANQGSEA. CDR3 length: 13 amino acids.

This chain uses TRBV9 with TRBJ2-7; TRBD2 is a possible D gene (5 bases). V gave up 3 bases and J gave up 3 bases, with 10 bases separating them. The CDR3 runs 13 residues. Germline V CDR1 and CDR2: SGDLS, YYNGEE. As DNA, the CDR3 is TGTGCCAGCAGCGCGACCGCGGGCTACGAGCAGTACTTC. Protein sequence: CASSATAGYEQYF.

V is TRBV6-5 and J is TRBJ2-3, with D perhaps TRBD2 (5 bases). CDR1 and CDR2 (germline): MNHEY, SVGAGI. The CDR3 runs to 14 residues. V was shortened by 0 bases and J by 4 bases, with 8 bases between the two germline ends. This CDR3 is CASSYSGVADTQYF. In DNA form, the CDR3 reads TGTGCCAGCAGTTACTCCGGGGTAGCAGATACGCAGTATTTT.

This rearrangement joins TRBV7-9 to TRBJ1-2; D ambiguous. V lost 2 bases and J 0 bases, leaving 13 bases between the germline ends. The CDR3 runs 16 residues. The germline gives CDR1 SEHNR, CDR2 FQNEAQ (reference sequence). CDR3 sequence reads: CASSLIVKTANYGYTF. Here the CDR3 DNA reads TGTGCCAGCAGCTTAATAGTGAAGACGGCTAACTATGGCTACACCTTC.

The chain couples TRBV4-3 to TRBJ2-5; TRBD2 matches 8 bases. CDR3 length equals 17 residues. Germline V lookup: CDR1 LGHNA, CDR2 YSLEER. The J segment lost 2 bases and the V segment lost 0 bases, leaving 8 bases of the junction unmatched. The CDR3 coding sequence is TGCGCCAGCAGCCAAGAGGGAAAGCGGGGGAGACAAGAGACCCAGTACTTC. Its protein is CASSQEGKRGRQETQYF.

This clonotype has just a few counts. The J gene is TRBJ2-3, the V gene TRBV9; either TRBD1 or TRBD2 may fit D (6 bases each). V was pared by 1 base and J by 1 base, with 10 bases between. Germline CDR1 and CDR2: SGDLS and YYNGEE. The CDR3 sequence is 15 residues long. The CDR3 reads CASSVTGGRTDTQYF. For the CDR3, the DNA is TGTGCCAGCAGCGTAACCGGGGGCCGCACAGATACGCAGTATTTT.

This clonotype has more than one count but fewer than ten. The chain links TRBV5-1 to TRBJ2-7; either TRBD1 or TRBD2 may fit D (6 bases each). Trimming shortened V by 2 bases and J by 1 base, and 16 bases separated the two germline ends. CDR1 is SGHRS and CDR2 is YFSETQ in the germline V gene. CDR3 length: 16 amino acids. CDR3 residues: CASSFSRGDPSYEQYF. Here the CDR3 DNA reads TGCGCCAGCAGCTTTTCGAGGGGGGATCCGTCCTACGAGCAGTACTTC.